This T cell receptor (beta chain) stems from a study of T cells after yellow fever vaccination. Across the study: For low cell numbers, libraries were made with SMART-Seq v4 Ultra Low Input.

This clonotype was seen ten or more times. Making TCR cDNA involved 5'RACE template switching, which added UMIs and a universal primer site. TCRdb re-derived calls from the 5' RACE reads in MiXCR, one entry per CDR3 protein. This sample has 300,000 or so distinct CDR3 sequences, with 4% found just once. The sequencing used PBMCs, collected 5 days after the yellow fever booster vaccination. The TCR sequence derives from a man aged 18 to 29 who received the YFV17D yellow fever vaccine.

CDR3 residues: CASRYRDLVNEQFF. CDR3 DNA sequence: TGTGCCAGCAGATACCGGGACTTAGTCAATGAGCAGTTCTTC. The chain uses TRBV6-6 and TRBJ2-1; possibly TRBD2 for D (6 bases). The CDR3 is made up of 14 amino acids. V was trimmed by 6 bases and J by 6 bases, leaving 15 bases between them. Germline V lookup: CDR1 MNHNY, CDR2 SVGAGI (reference sequence).